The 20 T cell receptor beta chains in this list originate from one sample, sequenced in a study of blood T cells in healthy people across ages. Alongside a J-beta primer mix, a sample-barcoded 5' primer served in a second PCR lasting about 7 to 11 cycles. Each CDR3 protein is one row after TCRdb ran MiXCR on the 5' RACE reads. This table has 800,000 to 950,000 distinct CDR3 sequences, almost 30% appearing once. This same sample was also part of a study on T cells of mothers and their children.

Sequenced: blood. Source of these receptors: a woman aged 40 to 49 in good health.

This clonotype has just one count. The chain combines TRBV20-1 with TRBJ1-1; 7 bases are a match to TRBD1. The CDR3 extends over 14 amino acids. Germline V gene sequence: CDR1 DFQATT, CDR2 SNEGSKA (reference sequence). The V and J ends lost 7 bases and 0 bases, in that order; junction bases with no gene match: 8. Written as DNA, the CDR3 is TGCAGTGTCAGGGGGGGGAGCCTGAACACTGAAGCTTTCTTT. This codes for CSVRGGSLNTEAFF.

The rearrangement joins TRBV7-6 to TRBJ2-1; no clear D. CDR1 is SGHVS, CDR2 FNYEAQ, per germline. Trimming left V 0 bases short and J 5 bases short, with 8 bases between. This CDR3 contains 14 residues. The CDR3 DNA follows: TGTGCCAGCAGCTTAGCGGAACGAGACAATGAGCAGTTCTTC. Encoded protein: CASSLAERDNEQFF.

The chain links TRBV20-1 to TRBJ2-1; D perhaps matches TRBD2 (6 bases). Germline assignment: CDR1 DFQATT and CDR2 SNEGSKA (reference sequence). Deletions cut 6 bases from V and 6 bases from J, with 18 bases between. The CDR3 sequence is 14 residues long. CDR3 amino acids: CSAPPGGVTNEQFF. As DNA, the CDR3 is TGCAGTGCCCCCCCCGGCGGGGTCACCAATGAGCAGTTCTTC.

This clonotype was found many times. The chain's CDR3 is CASSLQAGGNYEQYF. The CDR3 bases are TGTGCCAGCAGCTTACAAGCGGGGGGAAACTACGAGCAGTACTTC. The chain recombines TRBV7-2 with TRBJ2-7; TRBD2 matches at 9 bases. Germline assignment: CDR1 SGHTA and CDR2 FQGNSA. The junction had 5 bases not matched to a gene; V was cut back by 2 bases and J by 3 bases. The CDR3 extends over 15 amino acids.

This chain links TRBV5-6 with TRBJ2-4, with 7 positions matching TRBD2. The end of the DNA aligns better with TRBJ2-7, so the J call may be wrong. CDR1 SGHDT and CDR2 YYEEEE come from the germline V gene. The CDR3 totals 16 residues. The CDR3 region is CASSLQGRGVWAEQYF. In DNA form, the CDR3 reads TGTGCCAGCAGCTTGCAGGGTCGGGGGGTTTGGGCCGAGCAGTACTTC.

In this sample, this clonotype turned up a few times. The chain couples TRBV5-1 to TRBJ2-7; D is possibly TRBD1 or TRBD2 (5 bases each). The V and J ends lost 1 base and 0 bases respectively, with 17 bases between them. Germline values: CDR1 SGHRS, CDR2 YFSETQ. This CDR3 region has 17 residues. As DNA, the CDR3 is TGCGCCAGCAGCTTGTTTTCGGGGCACTCAAGCTCCTACGAGCAGTACTTC. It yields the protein CASSLFSGHSSSYEQYF.

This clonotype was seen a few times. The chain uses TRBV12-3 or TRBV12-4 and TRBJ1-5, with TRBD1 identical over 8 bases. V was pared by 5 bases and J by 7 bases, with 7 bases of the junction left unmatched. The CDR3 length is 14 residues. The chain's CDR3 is CASSPRTGLQPQHF. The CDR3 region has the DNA TGTGCCAGCAGTCCCCGGACAGGGCTCCAGCCCCAGCATTTT.

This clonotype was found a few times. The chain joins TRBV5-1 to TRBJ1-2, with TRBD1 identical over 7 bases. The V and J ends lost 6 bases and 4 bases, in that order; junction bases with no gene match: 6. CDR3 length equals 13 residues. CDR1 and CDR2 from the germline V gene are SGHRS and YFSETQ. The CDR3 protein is CASKGGQFYGYTF. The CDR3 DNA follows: TGCGCCAGCAAGGGGGGACAGTTCTATGGCTACACCTTC.

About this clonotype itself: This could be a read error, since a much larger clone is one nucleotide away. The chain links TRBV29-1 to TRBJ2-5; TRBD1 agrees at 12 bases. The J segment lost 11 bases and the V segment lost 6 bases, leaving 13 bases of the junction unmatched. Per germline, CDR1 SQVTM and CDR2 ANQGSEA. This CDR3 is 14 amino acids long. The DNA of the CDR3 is TGCAGCGTCGCCGGGACAGGGGGCCACAATGAGCAGTACTTC. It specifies CSVAGTGGHNEQYF.

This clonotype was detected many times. The CDR3, as DNA: TGTGCCAGCAGCGCTCTAGCGGGGGTGTTCGACGAGCAGTACTTC. Residues: CASSALAGVFDEQYF. The chain employs TRBV9 and TRBJ2-7, with 10 nucleotides matching TRBD2. This CDR3 comprises 15 residues. Germline lookup yields CDR1 SGDLS and CDR2 YYNGEE. The V gene end was trimmed by 3 bases and the J gene end by 5 bases; junction bases not matched to a gene: 8.

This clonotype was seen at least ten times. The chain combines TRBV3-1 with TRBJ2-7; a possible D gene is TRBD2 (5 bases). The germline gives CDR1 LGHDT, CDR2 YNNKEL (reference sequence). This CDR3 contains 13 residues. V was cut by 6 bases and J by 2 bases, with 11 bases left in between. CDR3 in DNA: TGTGCCAGCAGTCGGGGTGACGCCTACGAGCAGTACTTC. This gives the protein CASSRGDAYEQYF.

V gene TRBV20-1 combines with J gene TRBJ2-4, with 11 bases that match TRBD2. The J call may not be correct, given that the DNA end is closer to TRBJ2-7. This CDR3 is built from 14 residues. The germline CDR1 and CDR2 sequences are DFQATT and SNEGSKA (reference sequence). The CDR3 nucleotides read TGCAGTGCGCTAAGGACTAGCGGGTTCTACGAGCAGTACTTC. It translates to CSALRTSGFYEQYF.

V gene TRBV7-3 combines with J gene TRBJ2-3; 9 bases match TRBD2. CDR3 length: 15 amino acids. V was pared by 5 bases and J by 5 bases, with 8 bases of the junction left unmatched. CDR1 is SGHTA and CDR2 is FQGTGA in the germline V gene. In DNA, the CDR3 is TGTGCCAGCAGCCCTTGGCGGGGGGGCCAAGATACGCAGTATTTT. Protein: CASSPWRGGQDTQYF.

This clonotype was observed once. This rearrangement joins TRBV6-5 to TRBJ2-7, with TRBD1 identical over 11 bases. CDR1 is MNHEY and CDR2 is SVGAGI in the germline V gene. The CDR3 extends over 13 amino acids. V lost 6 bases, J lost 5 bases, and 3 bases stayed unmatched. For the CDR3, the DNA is TGTGCCAGCAGGGGGACAGGGGGAGACGAGCAGTACTTC. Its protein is CASRGTGGDEQYF.

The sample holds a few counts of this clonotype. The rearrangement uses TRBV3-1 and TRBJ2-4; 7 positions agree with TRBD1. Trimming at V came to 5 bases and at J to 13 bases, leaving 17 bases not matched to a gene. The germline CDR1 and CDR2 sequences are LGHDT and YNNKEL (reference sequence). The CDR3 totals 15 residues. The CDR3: CASSAGTDPSFVQYF. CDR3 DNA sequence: TGTGCCAGCAGCGCAGGGACAGACCCTTCCTTCGTGCAGTACTTC.

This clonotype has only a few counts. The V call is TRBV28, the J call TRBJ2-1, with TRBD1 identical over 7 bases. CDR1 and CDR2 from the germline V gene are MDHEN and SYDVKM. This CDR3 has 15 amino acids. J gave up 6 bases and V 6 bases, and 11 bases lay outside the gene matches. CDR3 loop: CASRDGQVRRNEQFF. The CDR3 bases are TGTGCCAGCAGGGATGGACAGGTCCGGCGCAATGAGCAGTTCTTC.

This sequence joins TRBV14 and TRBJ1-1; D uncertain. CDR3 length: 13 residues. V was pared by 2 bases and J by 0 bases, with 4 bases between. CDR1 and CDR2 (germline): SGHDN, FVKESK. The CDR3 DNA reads TGTGCCAGCAGCCAATACATGAACACTGAAGCTTTCTTT. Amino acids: CASSQYMNTEAFF. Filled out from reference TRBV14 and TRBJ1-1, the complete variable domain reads EAGVTQFPSHSVIEKGQTVTLRCDPISGHDNLYWYRRVMGKEIKFLLHFVKESKQDESGMPNNRFLAERTGGTYSTLKVQPAELEDSGVYFCASSQYMNTEAFFGQGTRLTVV.

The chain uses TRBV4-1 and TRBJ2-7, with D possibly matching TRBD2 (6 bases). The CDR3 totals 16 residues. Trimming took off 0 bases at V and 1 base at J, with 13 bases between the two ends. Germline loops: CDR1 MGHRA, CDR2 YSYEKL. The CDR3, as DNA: TGCGCCAGCAGCCAAGATAATTCCGGGAGATCCTACGAGCAGTACTTC. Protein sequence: CASSQDNSGRSYEQYF.

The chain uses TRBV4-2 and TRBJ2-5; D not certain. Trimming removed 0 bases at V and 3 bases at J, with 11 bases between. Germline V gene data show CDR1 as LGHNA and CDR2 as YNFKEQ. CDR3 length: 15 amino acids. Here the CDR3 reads CASSQDQNLEETQYF. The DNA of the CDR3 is TGTGCCAGCAGCCAAGATCAGAACCTCGAAGAGACCCAGTACTTC.

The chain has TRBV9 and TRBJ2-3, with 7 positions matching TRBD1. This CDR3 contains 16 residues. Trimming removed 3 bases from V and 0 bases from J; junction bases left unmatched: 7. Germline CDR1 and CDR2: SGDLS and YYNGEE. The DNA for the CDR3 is TGTGCCAGCAGCGCGCGACAGGGCCGTAGCACAGATACGCAGTATTTT. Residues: CASSARQGRSTDTQYF. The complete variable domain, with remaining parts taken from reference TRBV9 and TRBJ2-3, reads DSGVTQTPKHLITATGQRVTLRCSPRSGDLSVYWYQQSLDQGLQFLIQYYNGEERAKGNILERFSAQQFPDLHSELNLSSLELGDSALYFCASSARQGRSTDTQYFGPGTRLTVL.